The T cell receptor beta chain described here comes from a study of response to subunit inactivated influenza vaccine. General study points: That few new T cells are recruited by each seasonal influenza vaccination was the authors' suggestion.

The CDR3 totals 14 residues. The V end lost 0 bases, the J end lost 1 base, and 7 bases lay between the germline ends. Germline-derived CDR1 and CDR2 are DFQATT and SNEGSKA (reference sequence). This clonotype was picked up a small number of times. Its antigen is still unknown. MiXCR was run by TCRdb on the RT-PCR reads, yielding one entry per CDR3 protein. The table has more than 400,000 distinct CDR3 sequences, about 7.2% seen once. The sequence was collected from a man between 50 and 70 years old who received an inactivated influenza vaccine. V is TRBV20-1 and J is TRBJ2-1, with D unclear. This specimen was PBMCs from blood, taken 23 months after vaccination. DNA for the CDR3: TGCAGTGCTAGAGATCGGGTGTCCTACAATGAGCAGTTCTTC. Translating gives CSARDRVSYNEQFF.